Shown below are 13 T cell receptor beta chains from a single sample sequenced in a study of cytomegalovirus exposure and HLA in healthy donors (dated by TCRdb to 2016 to 2017). The method behind the library was the immunoSEQ multiplex PCR assay. For the multiplex PCR, a mixture combining 60 forward primers for TCR Vbeta segments and 13 reverse primers for TCR Jbeta segments was used. The source is immuneACCESS, and TCRdb retained only in-frame sequences with V and J called. Part of the clones is not carried over; for the studies checked, unresolved V genes explain less than half of this, and the remainder is unexplained. Within this sample are around 90,000 clones, with over 60% of them counted one time only. Roughly 21% of the sample goes to the ten largest clones. Material for sequencing was PBMCs. The receptors stem from a woman aged 45-65 years in good health and CMV-seropositive.

The rearrangement uses TRBV11-2 and TRBJ2-7, with D unclear. Trimming took off 5 bases at V and 1 base at J, with 9 bases between the two ends. Germline V CDR1 and CDR2: SGHAT, FQNNGV. The CDR3 has 13 amino acids. The CDR3 here is CASSPSESYEQYF. The CDR3 region has the DNA TGTGCCAGCAGCCCTTCAGAATCCTACGAGCAGTACTTC.

The V gene is TRBV5-8, the J gene TRBJ1-5; D is unclear. This CDR3 is 11 amino acids long. V was cut by 4 bases and J by 4 bases, with 3 bases left in between. CDR1 is SGHTS, CDR2 YDEGEE, per germline. CDR3 coding DNA: TGTGCCAGCAGCCTAAATCAGCCCCAGCATTTT. Translation gives CASSLNQPQHF.

The J gene is TRBJ2-7, the V gene TRBV7-2; 7 nucleotides line up with TRBD2. Trimming took 3 bases from V and 7 from J; bases not matched to a gene: 12. The CDR3 runs to 15 residues. Germline V gene lookup returns CDR1 SGHTA and CDR2 FQGNSA. The chain's CDR3 is CASSFRVAGVGEQYF. In DNA form, the CDR3 reads TGTGCCAGCAGCTTTAGGGTGGCGGGGGTTGGAGAGCAGTACTTC.

The chain carries TRBV30 and TRBJ2-1, with 8 bases fitting TRBD2. The junction had 7 bases not matched to a gene; V was cut back by 3 bases and J by 3 bases. This CDR3 is 15 amino acids long. CDR1 and CDR2 from the germline V gene are GTSNPN and SVGIG (reference sequence). As DNA, the CDR3 is TGTGCCTGGAGCCAGGGTAGCGGGATCTACAATGAGCAGTTCTTC. This sequence encodes CAWSQGSGIYNEQFF.

J is TRBJ2-1 and V is TRBV7-9; 10 bases are a match to TRBD1. Germline CDR1 is SEHNR and CDR2 is FQNEAQ (reference sequence). This CDR3 region has 18 residues. V shed 4 bases, J shed 0 bases, and the junction held 9 bases outside the gene matches. The CDR3 reads CASSSPRQGASSYNEQFF. In DNA form, the CDR3 reads TGTGCCAGCAGCTCCCCTCGACAGGGGGCCAGCTCCTACAATGAGCAGTTCTTC.

The chain uses TRBV7-3 and TRBJ1-1; TRBD1 matches 9 bases. The CDR3 sequence is 13 residues long. The trim removed 5 bases at V and 7 bases at J, leaving 5 bases unmatched. CDR1 is SGHTA and CDR2 is FQGTGA in the germline V gene. The CDR3 DNA follows: TGTGCCAGCAGCCCGGGACAGGGAAATGAAGCTTTCTTT. It codes for CASSPGQGNEAFF.

The chain joins TRBV15 to TRBJ1-2, with TRBD1 matching 8 bases. The germline CDR1 and CDR2 sequences are LNHNV and YYDKDF (reference sequence). The CDR3 has 16 residues. V shed 0 bases and J 8 bases; nucleotides not matched to a gene: 11. This CDR3 reads CATSRDRTGLLVGYTF. Here the CDR3 DNA reads TGTGCCACCAGCAGAGACAGGACAGGGCTTCTCGTGGGCTACACCTTC.

This clone was counted between two and nine times. The CDR3 DNA reads as TGTGCCAGCAGTTCTAGTAGCGACTACACCTTC. As protein: CASSSSSDYTF. The chain joins TRBV6-5 to TRBJ1-2; D is unresolved. The V end was cut by 4 bases, the J end by 10 bases, with 10 bases between. CDR3 length: 11 amino acids. CDR1 and CDR2 (germline): MNHEY, SVGAGI.

The rearrangement joins TRBV6-4 to TRBJ2-7, with TRBD1 matching 11 bases. V shed 10 bases and J 2 bases; nucleotides not matched to a gene: 10. The CDR3 is 15 residues long. CDR1 is MRHNA, CDR2 SNTAGT, per germline. The CDR3 sequence is CAITGTGGPPYEQYF. CDR3 DNA: TGTGCCATTACCGGGACAGGGGGTCCCCCCTACGAGCAGTACTTC.

V usage is TRBV13 and J usage is TRBJ2-7; 7 nucleotides align to TRBD1. CDR3 size: 15 residues. Germline CDR1 PRHDT, CDR2 FYEKMQ (reference sequence). J was trimmed by 1 base and V by 5 bases; bases with no gene match: 8. The CDR3 DNA follows: TGTGCCAGCAGCCCCCAGGGGGATCATTCCTACGAGCAGTACTTC. Protein sequence: CASSPQGDHSYEQYF.

V gene TRBV28 combines with J gene TRBJ2-1; the D gene is possibly TRBD2 (5 bases). The CDR3 consists of 12 residues. V lost 6 bases, J lost 14 bases, and 17 bases lay in between. Germline CDR1 MDHEN, CDR2 SYDVKM. Here the CDR3 DNA reads TGTGCCAGCAGGGCAAGCGGACCCGAGGAGTTCTTC. Translation: CASRASGPEEFF.

The V gene is TRBV9, the J gene TRBJ2-7, with D possibly TRBD2 on 5 matching bases. Germline V gene sequence: CDR1 SGDLS, CDR2 YYNGEE. The CDR3 length is 14 residues. Between the trimmed V and J ends, which lost 0 bases and 2 bases, there was a span of 9 bases. The chain's CDR3 is CASSVAPGTYEQYF. For the CDR3, the DNA is TGTGCCAGCAGCGTAGCTCCGGGGACCTACGAGCAGTACTTC.

This clone showed up just once. The chain links TRBV6-1 to TRBJ1-4; D remains unclear. The CDR3 contains 17 residues. Trimming took off 4 bases at V and 4 bases at J, with 19 bases between the two ends. Germline CDR1 MNHNS, CDR2 SASEGT. The CDR3 loop reads CASSVPLSVSFNEKLFF. The DNA of the CDR3 is TGTGCCAGCAGTGTCCCCTTGAGCGTGAGTTTTAATGAAAAACTGTTTTTT.